This T cell receptor (beta chain) stems from a study of blood T cell repertoires in COVID-19. At the level of the study: Researchers got acute and convalescent COVID-19 samples from the United States, Italy and Spain.

CDR1 SGHRS and CDR2 YFSETQ come from the germline V gene. Trimming removed 0 bases from V and 0 bases from J, with 7 bases in between. The length of the CDR3 is 15 residues. As processed by the authors: Estimated nucleated cell counts came from reference gene primer amplification. Sequenced by immunoSEQ multiplex PCR; TCRdb stores in-frame clones only, minus some. V, J and clone size derive from that table, while D and trimming were established from the DNA sequence. The table lists 100,000 to 150,000 clones, approximately 87% of them singletons. This clonotype was obtained from a woman in her sixties with acute or convalescent COVID-19. This sequence joins TRBV5-1 and TRBJ1-3; D might be TRBD1 (5 bases). Sample: peripheral blood. CDR3: CASSLDRFSGNTIYF. As DNA, the CDR3 is TGCGCCAGCAGCTTGGACAGGTTCTCTGGAAACACCATATATTTT.